These T cell receptor beta chains were read from a single sample in a study of blood T cell repertoires in COVID-19. Repertoires were generated with immunoSEQ multiplex PCR, while TCRdb's copy carries only in-frame clones and drops some. Counted here are approximately 76,000 clones, approximately 87% occurring once; the ten biggest clones make up approximately 15%. The sample was peripheral blood. These receptors came from a man older than 75 in a cohort sampled during active COVID-19. Each CDR3 is given without its conserved first and last residue.

V gene	J gene	CDR3 protein
TRBV15	TRBJ2-7	ATSRDLASYEQY
TRBV30	TRBJ1-1	AFARGTGGTRLALRMNTEAF
TRBV6-5	TRBJ1-4	ASSYTWETNEKLF
TRBV28	TRBJ2-2	ASIMGLAWTGELF
TRBV4-1	TRBJ2-6	ASSPYVSGGPSGANVLT
TRBV5-4	TRBJ2-5	ASSSSYQETQY
TRBV5-4	TRBJ1-2	ASRPGTAPLNYGYT
TRBV7-2	TRBJ1-1	ASSFTGAITEAF
TRBV28	TRBJ1-1	ASSLNRGELGTEAF
TRBV5-1	TRBJ2-2	ASSLRGTGATGELF
TRBV19	TRBJ2-1	ASSITGGYNEQF
TRBV2	TRBJ2-1	ASSHRVLGSYNEQF
TRBV5-4	TRBJ2-5	ASSLGQGDPQETQY
TRBV2	TRBJ1-1	ASSEEGATNTEAF
TRBV19	TRBJ1-5	ASGIQVDQPQH
TRBV10-3	TRBJ1-2	AISESTGLGYGYT
TRBV11-3	TRBJ2-7	ASSFTGTYEQY
TRBV7-2	TRBJ2-5	ASSLGGLDFETQY
TRBV5-1	TRBJ1-3	ASSSGASGNTIY
TRBV3-1/TRBV3-2	TRBJ2-1	ASSHPSGESSYNEQF
TRBV19	TRBJ2-7	ASSTSSYEQY